This is a list of T cell receptor beta chains from one sample in a study of vaccination effects on CD4 cells after COVID-19. No antigen is known for these receptors. Sequenced by immunoSEQ multiplex PCR; TCRdb stores in-frame clones only, minus some. The data contain about 33,000 clones, about two thirds of them seen just once; the ten biggest clones take up approximately 15%. The specimen was CD4+ T cells from PBMCs cultured with HCoV-NL63 spike peptides, collected before COVID-19 vaccination. The receptors originated from a human donor who had a prior SARS-CoV-2 infection. Each CDR3 is given with its conserved first and last residue. D genes are given only for firm matches. Clone sizes are given selectively: once, few, many, or a class where the clone is expanded.

clone_size j_call v_call d_call cdr3_aa cdr3_nt
once TRBJ1-5 TRBV6-2/TRBV6-3 . CASSLRGDHQPQHF TGTGCCAGCAGTCTGAGGGGAGATCATCAGCCCCAGCATTTT
. TRBJ2-5 TRBV7-3 . CASSSGVGETQYF TGTGCCAGCAGCTCCGGTGTGGGTGAGACCCAGTACTTC
. TRBJ1-1 TRBV10-3 . CAIRLGGDGEAFF TGTGCCATCCGGCTGGGGGGCGACGGTGAAGCTTTCTTT
few TRBJ2-2 TRBV11-2 TRBD2 CASSSIGLAATGELFF TGTGCCAGCAGCTCGATAGGACTAGCGGCTACCGGGGAGCTGTTTTTT
. TRBJ1-2 TRBV7-8 . CASSLAGFNYGYTF TGTGCCAGCAGCTTAGCAGGATTTAACTATGGCTACACCTTC
. TRBJ2-2 TRBV6-2/TRBV6-3 . CASSYSGVWEKNTGELFF TGTGCCAGCAGTTACTCCGGAGTGTGGGAGAAGAACACCGGGGAGCTGTTTTTT
. TRBJ2-7 TRBV7-9 TRBD2 CASSLGERGRYEQYF TGTGCCAGCAGCTTAGGCGAGCGGGGACGCTACGAGCAGTACTTC
. TRBJ1-2 TRBV27 TRBD1 CASSLIGQGADGYTF TGTGCCAGCAGTTTAATAGGACAGGGGGCGGATGGCTACACCTTC
once TRBJ1-1 TRBV7-9 . CASSLLTVNTEAFF TGTGCCAGCAGCTTACTGACGGTAAACACTGAAGCTTTCTTT
. TRBJ1-5 TRBV5-1 . CASADEVGRPQHF TGCGCCAGCGCTGACGAGGTGGGTCGGCCCCAGCATTTT
few TRBJ2-1 TRBV7-9 TRBD2 CASSSVAGGSYNEQFF TGTGCCAGCAGCTCAGTAGCGGGAGGCTCCTACAATGAGCAGTTCTTC
. TRBJ2-1 TRBV9 . CASSVGAQGTHWGEQFF TGTGCCAGCAGCGTAGGGGCCCAAGGGACTCACTGGGGTGAGCAGTTCTTC
. TRBJ2-3 TRBV5-4 . CASSLASMGRTDTQYF TGTGCCAGCAGCTTGGCCTCTATGGGGCGCACAGATACGCAGTATTTT
. TRBJ2-3 TRBV20-1 . CSAKDRATQYF TGCAGTGCAAAAGATCGGGCTACGCAGTATTTT
. TRBJ1-1 TRBV19 . CASSRGRIQTEAFF TGTGCCAGTAGCAGAGGACGGATTCAAACTGAAGCTTTCTTT
. TRBJ1-2 TRBV25-1 TRBD1 CASSHRGENYGYTF TGTGCCAGCAGCCACAGGGGGGAAAACTATGGCTACACCTTC
. TRBJ2-1 TRBV5-1 TRBD2 CASSHYLRLGLAGYNEQFF TGCGCCAGCAGCCACTACCTCCGGCTGGGACTAGCGGGGTACAATGAGCAGTTCTTC
. TRBJ1-2 TRBV11-2 TRBD1 CASSVDREVGYTF TGTGCCAGCAGCGTTGACAGGGAGGTCGGCTACACCTTC
. TRBJ1-5 TRBV6-5 . CASNAPTQPQHF TGTGCCAGCAATGCCCCCACCCAGCCCCAGCATTTT
. TRBJ1-1 TRBV5-5 TRBD1 CASSTSGTGTEAFF TGTGCCAGCAGCACCTCCGGGACAGGGACTGAAGCTTTCTTT
. TRBJ2-2 TRBV4-3 . CASSQVSANTGELFF TGCGCCAGCAGCCAAGTTTCTGCGAACACCGGGGAGCTGTTTTTT
. TRBJ2-5 TRBV5-5 . CASSLIWETQYF TGTGCCAGCAGCTTGATATGGGAGACCCAGTACTTC
. TRBJ1-2 TRBV5-5 TRBD1 CASSSGTANYGYTF TGTGCCAGCAGCTCCGGGACAGCGAACTATGGCTACACCTTC
. TRBJ2-3 TRBV5-8 TRBD2 CASRLRGGADTQYF TGTGCCAGCAGACTCCGCGGGGGGGCCGATACGCAGTATTTT
. TRBJ2-1 TRBV4-1 TRBD2 CASSPSGRAHNEQFF TGCGCCAGCAGTCCTAGCGGGAGGGCCCACAATGAGCAGTTCTTC
. TRBJ2-1 TRBV11-3 . CASSPGETGRNEQFF TGTGCCAGCAGCCCCGGGGAAACAGGGCGGAATGAGCAGTTCTTC
. TRBJ2-3 TRBV6-5 . CASTPMSRWTQYF TGTGCCAGCACTCCCATGAGTAGGTGGACGCAGTATTTT
. TRBJ1-5 TRBV4-3 TRBD1 CASSQDWEQGFWGQPQHF TGCGCCAGCAGCCAAGATTGGGAACAGGGGTTCTGGGGTCAGCCCCAGCATTTT
. TRBJ1-5 TRBV6-2/TRBV6-3 . CASSLQEGQPQHF TGTGCCAGCAGCCTACAGGAGGGTCAGCCCCAGCATTTT
once TRBJ2-3 TRBV29-1 . CSVLEGTDTQYF TGCAGCGTTCTAGAGGGCACAGATACGCAGTATTTT
. TRBJ2-7 TRBV18 TRBD1 CASSPPGQMMYEQYF TGTGCCAGCTCACCACCGGGACAGATGATGTACGAGCAGTACTTC
few TRBJ2-3 TRBV5-5 . CASSFSRTSTDTQYF TGTGCCAGCAGCTTTTCCCGGACTAGCACAGATACGCAGTATTTT
. TRBJ2-5 TRBV28 TRBD2 CASTRRLAGVETQYF TGTGCCAGCACCAGGCGCCTAGCGGGGGTAGAGACCCAGTACTTC
. TRBJ1-2 TRBV9 . CASSVAQGPNYGYTF TGTGCCAGCAGCGTGGCACAGGGCCCCAACTATGGCTACACCTTC
. TRBJ1-5 TRBV6-5 . CASTYSNQPQHF TGTGCCAGCACATATAGCAATCAGCCCCAGCATTTT
. TRBJ2-1 TRBV5-4 . CASSPRGINEQFF TGTGCCAGCAGCCCTCGTGGGATCAATGAGCAGTTCTTC
. TRBJ2-1 TRBV2 . CASSEGFSYNEQFF TGTGCCAGCAGTGAAGGGTTCTCCTACAATGAGCAGTTCTTC
. TRBJ1-2 TRBV3-1/TRBV3-2 . CASSPDGWNYGYTF TGTGCCAGCAGCCCTGACGGGTGGAACTATGGCTACACCTTC
. TRBJ2-7 TRBV6-1 . CASSETGAAEQYF TGTGCCAGCAGTGAGACGGGAGCGGCCGAGCAGTACTTC
. TRBJ1-1 TRBV4-1 TRBD1 CASSQSGQGTNTEAFF TGCGCCAGCAGCCAATCGGGACAGGGGACGAACACTGAAGCTTTCTTT
. TRBJ1-1 TRBV13 . CASRTGHRDTEAFF TGTGCCAGCAGGACGGGACACCGGGACACTGAAGCTTTCTTT
. TRBJ1-2 TRBV5-6 . CASSLGRLNYGYTF TGTGCCAGCAGCTTAGGCAGGCTTAACTATGGCTACACCTTC
. TRBJ1-6 TRBV6-4 TRBD1 CASSEPRAGQNNSPLHF TGTGCCAGCAGTGAGCCTCGAGCGGGACAGAATAATTCACCCCTCCACTTT
. TRBJ1-1 TRBV6-5 . CASSYVWGTEAFF TGTGCCAGCAGTTACGTCTGGGGCACTGAAGCTTTCTTT
few TRBJ2-7 TRBV6-6 . CASIRDSTYEQYF TGTGCCAGCATTCGGGACTCTACCTACGAGCAGTACTTC
. TRBJ2-3 TRBV19 TRBD2 CASSIVGGGTDTQYF TGTGCCAGTAGTATAGTGGGGGGGGGAACAGATACGCAGTATTTT
. TRBJ2-6 TRBV10-3 . CAISRASGANVLTF TGTGCCATCAGCCGCGCTTCTGGGGCCAACGTCCTGACTTTC
few TRBJ2-4 TRBV7-7 . CDEIGEAKNIQYF TGTGACGAAATCGGAGAAGCCAAAAACATTCAGTACTTC
once TRBJ2-7 TRBV20-1 . CSASGGGDEQYF TGCAGTGCTAGTGGGGGGGGCGACGAGCAGTACTTC
. TRBJ1-2 TRBV7-2 . CASSLGLGGYGYTF TGTGCCAGCAGCTTAGGATTAGGGGGTTATGGCTACACCTTC
. TRBJ2-7 TRBV6-1 . CASSEAGLDYEQYF TGTGCCAGCAGTGAAGCCGGGCTGGACTACGAGCAGTACTTC
few TRBJ1-2 TRBV2 . CASSGKYRVSRFGYTF TGTGCCAGCAGTGGCAAATACAGGGTTTCGAGGTTTGGCTACACCTTC
. TRBJ2-7 TRBV13 . CASSRRARFNEQYF TGTGCCAGCAGCAGAAGGGCCAGGTTCAACGAGCAGTACTTC
. TRBJ2-1 TRBV4-1 TRBD2 CASSQDPTSGGRNEQFF TGCGCCAGCAGCCAGGATCCAACTAGCGGGGGCCGCAATGAGCAGTTCTTC
few TRBJ1-2 TRBV6-6 . CASNPGGYYGYTF TGTGCCAGCAATCCAGGAGGGTACTATGGCTACACCTTC
. TRBJ1-1 TRBV5-1 . CASRAGTSNTEAFF TGCGCCAGCAGGGCCGGGACCTCGAACACTGAAGCTTTCTTT